The 21 T cell receptor beta chains reported below all come from one sample, sequenced in a study of cytomegalovirus exposure and HLA in healthy donors. Both 60 Vbeta primers and 13 Jbeta primers went into the PCR. Here immunoSEQ multiplex PCR was the method, and the copy in TCRdb shows in-frame clones only, minus some. The sample yields about 35,000 clones, 65% to 85% seen once. The sequenced material came from PBMCs. The receptor source for this set is a woman under 40 in good health and CMV-seropositive.

The chain is built from TRBV5-1 and TRBJ2-2; 8 bases agree with TRBD1. The CDR3 is made up of 15 amino acids. J lost 4 bases, V lost 3 bases, and 5 bases had no gene match. The germline V gene has CDR1 SGHRS and CDR2 YFSETQ. This chain's CDR3 is CASSSTGDGTGELFF. DNA for the CDR3: TGCGCCAGCAGCTCGACAGGGGATGGCACCGGGGAGCTGTTTTTT.

This chain uses TRBV6-4 with TRBJ2-1, with D possibly TRBD2 on 6 matching bases. Germline V gives CDR1 MRHNA, CDR2 SNTAGT. The V end was cut by 6 bases, the J end by 7 bases, with 19 bases between. The CDR3 consists of 15 residues. The DNA for the CDR3 is TGTGCCAGCAGCGAGACAACCTCGGAGGGTAATGAGCAGTTCTTC. Translating gives CASSETTSEGNEQFF.

The chain links TRBV10-1 to TRBJ2-1; possible D gene TRBD1, 5 bases. V dropped 3 bases and J dropped 10 bases, with 13 bases sitting between them. Germline V gene sequence: CDR1 WNHNN, CDR2 SYGVQD (reference sequence). This CDR3 is built from 13 residues. CDR3 amino acids: CASSDSPGQEQFF. The DNA for the CDR3 is TGCGCCAGCAGTGATTCTCCAGGGCAAGAGCAGTTCTTC.

V gene TRBV5-1 combines with J gene TRBJ2-5; 8 positions match TRBD1. Matching the DNA end better, TRBJ2-7 makes the J call doubtful. CDR1 SGHRS and CDR2 YFSETQ come from the germline V gene. This CDR3 is built from 14 residues. CDR3 DNA: TGCGCCAGCAGCTTGGCCTCGACAGGGGCCGAGCAGTACTTC. Amino acid sequence: CASSLASTGAEQYF.

This rearrangement joins TRBV6-1 to TRBJ1-2, with 8 bases matching TRBD1. The CDR3 contains 13 residues. Germline-derived CDR1 and CDR2 are MNHNS and SASEGT. After removal of 6 bases from V and 5 bases from J, the junction contained 5 bases not matched to a gene. Written as DNA, the CDR3 is TGTGCCAGCAGCCAGACAGGGGCGTATGGCTACACCTTC. Encoded protein: CASSQTGAYGYTF.

The chain joins TRBV10-1 to TRBJ2-7; D may be TRBD1 (6 bases). Between the trimmed V and J ends, which lost 6 bases and 6 bases, there was a span of 21 bases. The CDR3 length is 15 residues. Looked up from germline, CDR1 is WNHNN and CDR2 is SYGVQD (reference sequence). The CDR3 region has the DNA TGCGCCAGCAGCCCCAAGACCACAGGGTCAGCCGAGCAGTACTTC. The encoded protein is CASSPKTTGSAEQYF.

V and J are TRBV6-4 and TRBJ1-5; possibly TRBD1 for D (5 bases). Trimming took off 6 bases at V and 4 bases at J, with 10 bases between the two ends. Germline CDR1 reads MRHNA; CDR2 reads SNTAGT. The CDR3 consists of 13 residues. The CDR3 DNA reads TGTGCCAGCAGAGCCGACAGTAATCAGCCCCAGCATTTT. This encodes CASRADSNQPQHF.

The chain employs TRBV6-1 and TRBJ2-7; D unclear. The V gene lost 1 base and the J gene lost 4 bases, with 11 bases spanning the gap. In germline, CDR1 is MNHNS, CDR2 SASEGT. This CDR3 is 14 amino acids long. The CDR3 loop reads CASSEETQLYEQYF. In DNA form, the CDR3 reads TGTGCCAGCAGTGAAGAGACTCAGTTATACGAGCAGTACTTC.

This chain connects TRBV9 to TRBJ1-4; TRBD1 is a possible D gene (6 bases). CDR1 and CDR2 (germline): SGDLS, YYNGEE. This CDR3 contains 15 residues. V was clipped by 3 bases and J by 0 bases, with 9 bases between them. CDR3: CASSARTATNEKLFF. The DNA for the CDR3 is TGTGCCAGCAGCGCAAGGACAGCAACTAATGAAAAACTGTTTTTT.

This clone appeared a few times. The rearrangement links TRBV27 to TRBJ2-3, with 7 bases identical to TRBD1. The CDR3 runs 15 residues. V shed 1 base, J shed 5 bases, and the junction held 6 bases outside the gene matches. The V gene's germline CDR1 is MNHEY and CDR2 SMNVEV (reference sequence). The DNA for the CDR3 is TGTGCCAGCAGTTTATTAGGGACAGATTTAGATACGCAGTATTTT. This sequence encodes CASSLLGTDLDTQYF.

The chain links TRBV11-2 to TRBJ1-4, with D unresolved. This CDR3 is built from 15 residues. Germline V CDR1 and CDR2: SGHAT, FQNNGV. Trimming left V 1 base short and J 8 bases short, with 14 bases between. CDR3 loop: CASSLGTRVREKLFF. The CDR3 DNA reads TGTGCCAGCAGCTTAGGTACCCGGGTTCGCGAAAAACTGTTTTTT.

This chain joins TRBV7-9 and TRBJ1-4; possibly TRBD1 for D (5 bases). Germline V gene data show CDR1 as SEHNR and CDR2 as FQNEAQ (reference sequence). Trimming stripped 5 bases from V and 10 bases from J, with 20 bases between. The CDR3 is 15 amino acids. The CDR3: CASSVRSDQGGKLFF. CDR3 DNA sequence: TGTGCCAGCAGCGTTCGGTCCGACCAGGGAGGAAAACTGTTTTTT.

The chain uses TRBV9 and TRBJ2-1, with 16 bases fitting TRBD2. CDR1 and CDR2 from the germline V gene are SGDLS and YYNGEE. Trimming cost V 3 bases and J 8 bases; bases outside gene matches: 5. The CDR3 runs to 16 residues. CDR3 sequence: CASSAGTSGGVYEQFF. The CDR3 DNA reads as TGTGCCAGCAGCGCCGGGACTAGCGGGGGGGTATATGAGCAGTTCTTC.

The rearrangement joins TRBV30 to TRBJ2-1; D not resolved. Trimming took off 2 bases at V and 10 bases at J, with 15 bases between the two ends. Germline V CDR1 and CDR2: GTSNPN, SVGIG (reference sequence). The CDR3 has 13 residues. Written as DNA, the CDR3 is TGTGCCTGGAGTCTTCAGGTCAACGGCGAGCAGTTCTTC. It yields the protein CAWSLQVNGEQFF.

CDR3 in amino acids: CAWSRSNTEAFF. For the CDR3, the DNA is TGTGCCTGGAGTAGGAGCAACACTGAAGCTTTCTTT. The chain uses TRBV30 and TRBJ1-1; D is uncertain. V lost 2 bases to trimming and J lost 2 bases, with 6 bases between them. Germline loops: CDR1 GTSNPN, CDR2 SVGIG (reference sequence). The CDR3 totals 12 residues.

The chain couples TRBV30 to TRBJ2-7; TRBD1 might be the D (5 bases). This CDR3 region has 15 residues. V lost 1 base to trimming and J lost 3 bases, with 16 bases between them. Germline loops: CDR1 GTSNPN, CDR2 SVGIG (reference sequence). The CDR3 region has the DNA TGTGCCTGGAGTGGGGGCCCTTCCAATCGCTACGAGCAGTACTTC. It yields the protein CAWSGGPSNRYEQYF.

This chain joins TRBV7-3 and TRBJ2-6, with a weak D call TRBD2 (6 bases). The CDR3 sequence is 15 residues long. Germline V gives CDR1 SGHTA, CDR2 FQGTGA. Trimming shortened V by 2 bases and J by 1 base, and 6 bases separated the two germline ends. The CDR3: CASSLGGSGANVLTF. DNA of the CDR3: TGTGCCAGCAGCTTAGGGGGGTCTGGGGCCAACGTCCTGACTTTC.

This chain joins TRBV7-9 and TRBJ2-5, with 8 bases fitting TRBD1. Trimming at V came to 3 bases and at J to 5 bases, leaving 11 bases not matched to a gene. The CDR3 extends over 16 amino acids. CDR1 is SEHNR and CDR2 is FQNEAQ in the germline V gene (reference sequence). CDR3 protein: CASSLRTGRRWETQYF. CDR3 coding DNA: TGTGCCAGCAGCTTGCGGACAGGGAGGAGGTGGGAGACCCAGTACTTC.

This clone was seen only once. V usage is TRBV29-1 and J usage is TRBJ2-5, with 8 bases that match TRBD1. Trimming at V came to 5 bases and at J to 8 bases, leaving 16 bases not matched to a gene. Germline V gene lookup returns CDR1 SQVTM and CDR2 ANQGSEA. The CDR3 extends over 15 amino acids. CDR3 loop: CSVCIQGAGSSTQYF. CDR3 DNA: TGCAGCGTTTGTATTCAGGGGGCCGGATCTTCAACCCAGTACTTC.

As to this clone: Relative to the germline gene, one junction end is altered; a read error may explain this. The chain joins TRBV6-5 to TRBJ1-2; D gene ambiguous. Germline V lookup: CDR1 MNHEY, CDR2 SVGAGI. The CDR3 covers 14 residues. Here the CDR3 reads CASSQDGRVYGYPF. CDR3 nucleotide sequence: TGTGCCAGCAGCCAGGACGGGAGGGTCTATGGCTACCCCTTC.

This clone was detected a few times. The chain has TRBV28 and TRBJ1-2; D gene uncertain. V gave up 2 bases and J gave up 5 bases, with 6 bases separating them. The germline gives CDR1 MDHEN, CDR2 SYDVKM. This CDR3 is built from 12 residues. The DNA of the CDR3 is TGTGCCAGCAGTTTAGTGGAGTATGGCTACACCTTC. Translation: CASSLVEYGYTF.